The 31 T cell receptor beta chains presented below share a single source sample, sequenced in a study of Ad26.COV2.S vaccination and SARS-CoV-2 variants. Treatment specified: around 19 received Ad26.COV2.S at low or high dose, single or two shots; 5 received placebo; per-sample allocation not given. Sampling was done on day 63 after the first vaccine or placebo injection. Method: immunoSEQ multiplex PCR; TCRdb's copy keeps in-frame clones and lacks some. The sample gives approximately 300,000 clones, around 84% of which show up once; 1.5% to 2% is in the top ten. Specimen: peripheral blood, collected in a trial of Ad26.COV2.S vaccine versus placebo. The receptors here all came from a person aged 18-65 years who received the Ad26.COV2.S COVID-19 vaccine or a placebo.

V and J are TRBV7-2 and TRBJ2-7; 11 positions agree with TRBD2. J lost 4 bases, V lost 5 bases, and 7 bases had no gene match. The CDR3 is 15 residues long. Germline loops: CDR1 SGHTA, CDR2 FQGNSA. The CDR3 region has the DNA TGTGCCAGCAGCCCTTCCCTAGCGGGGGGTTACGAGCAGTACTTC. Encoded protein: CASSPSLAGGYEQYF. Together with reference TRBV7-2 and TRBJ2-7, the CDR3 gives the full variable domain: GAGVSQSPSNKVTEKGKDVELRCDPISGHTALYWYRQSLGQGLEFLIYFQGNSAPDKSGLPSDRFSAERTGGSVSTLTIQRTQQEDSAVYLCASSPSLAGGYEQYFGPGTRLTVT.

This clone was observed a single time. Given a much more abundant clone one base away, this may be a read error. The same CDR3 can be traced to other DNA sequences in this sample. The chain recombines TRBV3-1 (or the pseudogene TRBV3-2) with TRBJ1-5; maybe TRBD1 (5 bases). With 4 bases removed from V and 3 bases from J, the gap between germline ends came to 7 bases. Germline assignment: CDR1 LGHDT and CDR2 YNNKEL (reference sequence). The CDR3 is 13 amino acids. The CDR3 here is CASSRGDNQPQHF. CDR3 nucleotides: TGTGCCAGCAGCCGGGGGGACAATCAGCCCCAGCATTTT.

The rearrangement uses TRBV19 and TRBJ1-1; the D gene is possibly TRBD1 (5 bases). Germline assignment: CDR1 LNHDA and CDR2 SQIVND (reference sequence). The CDR3 consists of 17 residues. V was shortened by 1 base and J by 4 bases, with 19 bases between the two germline ends. CDR3 in DNA: TGTGCCAGTAGTATAGGAAGGAGGAGAGATAGGGGCACTGAAGCTTTCTTT. This codes for CASSIGRRRDRGTEAFF.

The chain employs TRBV18 and TRBJ2-1; D gene uncertain. CDR1 is KGHSH and CDR2 is LQKENI in the germline V gene. Trimming took off 6 bases at V and 4 bases at J, with 13 bases between the two ends. This CDR3 comprises 14 residues. Here the CDR3 DNA reads TGTGCCAGCTCTCACGCGGACGGGTACAATGAGCAGTTCTTC. Protein product: CASSHADGYNEQFF.

In DNA form, the CDR3 reads TGTGCCAGCAGTTTTCTGAGGACAGGCGACACCGGGGAGCTGTTTTTT. Its translation: CASSFLRTGDTGELFF. The chain is built from TRBV6-5 and TRBJ2-2; 7 bases match TRBD1. The germline V gene encodes CDR1 MNHEY and CDR2 SVGAGI. CDR3 length equals 16 residues. The V segment lost 4 bases and the J segment 3 bases; nucleotides outside the gene matches: 8.

For the CDR3, the DNA is TGTGCCAGTAGTATAGCAGGTCGCTCCTACAATGAGCAGTTCTTC. The encoded protein is CASSIAGRSYNEQFF. The chain employs TRBV19 and TRBJ2-1; D uncertain. Per the germline V gene, CDR1 is LNHDA and CDR2 is SQIVND (reference sequence). This CDR3 has 15 residues. Deletions cut 1 base from V and 0 bases from J, with 7 bases between. The full variable domain, with the rest looked up from reference TRBV19 and TRBJ2-1, is DGGITQSPKYLFRKEGQNVTLSCEQNLNHDAMYWYRQDPGQGLRLIYYSQIVNDFQKGDIAEGYSVSREKKESFPLTVTSAQKNPTAFYLCASSIAGRSYNEQFFGPGTRLTVL.

The genes are TRBV4-2 and TRBJ2-7; no definite D call. The germline V gene has CDR1 LGHNA and CDR2 YNFKEQ. V lost 0 bases, J lost 0 bases, and 12 bases lay in between. This CDR3 contains 16 residues. Written as DNA, the CDR3 is TGTGCCAGCAGCCAAGAGTGGGGTGAAAGCTCCTACGAGCAGTACTTC. This sequence encodes CASSQEWGESSYEQYF.

This clone showed up just a few times. V usage is TRBV7-9 and J usage is TRBJ1-3; no definite D call. Germline V gene lookup returns CDR1 SEHNR and CDR2 FQNEAQ (reference sequence). The V end was cut by 6 bases, the J end by 0 bases, with 18 bases between. The CDR3 spans 17 residues. The CDR3 bases are TGTGCCAGCAGTCGTTTAGGGCCTCAGGACTCTGGAAACACCATATATTTT. This sequence encodes CASSRLGPQDSGNTIYF.

The chain joins TRBV7-6 to TRBJ2-1; 13 bases are a match to TRBD2. Per germline, CDR1 SGHVS and CDR2 FNYEAQ. The V gene end was trimmed by 5 bases and the J gene end by 3 bases; junction bases not matched to a gene: 7. There are 17 residues in the CDR3. CDR3 bases: TGTGCCAGCAGCCTTACTAGCGGGGGGGCGGGCTACAATGAGCAGTTCTTC. Its protein is CASSLTSGGAGYNEQFF.

This chain links TRBV18 with TRBJ2-7; TRBD2 aligns across 9 bases. Germline trimming cut 6 bases from V and 2 bases from J; bases unmatched to any gene: 5. The CDR3 has 14 residues. Germline CDR1 is KGHSH and CDR2 is LQKENI. The CDR3 bases are TGTGCCAGCTCCGTGGGGACTAGCCCCTACGAGCAGTACTTC. It codes for CASSVGTSPYEQYF.

This clone was seen once. The J gene is TRBJ1-4, the V gene TRBV19; 7 bases fit TRBD1. The CDR3 contains 15 residues. Germline values: CDR1 LNHDA, CDR2 SQIVND (reference sequence). Losses at the gene ends were 1 base for V and 5 bases for J; bases not matched to a gene: 4. This CDR3 reads CASSIAGTDNEKLFF. CDR3 in DNA: TGTGCCAGTAGTATAGCCGGGACAGACAATGAAAAACTGTTTTTT.

The table lists this clone with a few counts. V is TRBV2 and J is TRBJ2-1; the D gene is possibly TRBD1 (7 bases). Trimming took off 6 bases at V and 7 bases at J, with 16 bases between the two ends. The CDR3 sequence is 14 residues long. Germline CDR1 SNHLY, CDR2 FYNNEI. The CDR3: CASRPRGVGNEQFF. For the CDR3, the DNA is TGTGCCAGCAGGCCCAGGGGGGTAGGGAATGAGCAGTTCTTC.

The chain couples TRBV5-4 to TRBJ1-1, with D perhaps TRBD1 (5 bases). The V gene's germline CDR1 is SGHNT and CDR2 YYREEE (reference sequence). The CDR3 spans 15 residues. The V and J ends lost 3 bases and 0 bases respectively, with 12 bases between them. In DNA, the CDR3 is TGTGCCAGCAGCTCAGGGTCACAGATGAACACTGAAGCTTTCTTT. The encoded protein is CASSSGSQMNTEAFF.

The rearrangement links TRBV11-1 to TRBJ1-1; D not certain. CDR3 length: 12 amino acids. CDR1 and CDR2 from the germline V gene are SGHAT and FQDESV (reference sequence). Between the trimmed V and J ends, which lost 4 bases and 7 bases, there was a span of 10 bases. The CDR3 here is CASSSLRGEAFF. The CDR3, as DNA: TGTGCCAGCAGCTCTCTCCGGGGTGAAGCTTTCTTT. The full variable domain, rest sourced from reference TRBV11-1 and TRBJ1-1, is EAEVAQSPRYKITEKSQAVAFWCDPISGHATLYWYRQILGQGPELLVQFQDESVVDDSQLPKDRFSAERLKGVDSTLKIQPAELGDSAMYLCASSSLRGEAFFGQGTRLTVV.

The genes are TRBV5-6 and TRBJ1-2, with D possibly TRBD1 on 6 matching bases. Trimming stripped 4 bases from V and 3 bases from J, with 22 bases between. Per germline, CDR1 SGHDT and CDR2 YYEEEE. The CDR3 loop spans 17 amino acids. CDR3 residues: CASSPLAGTREDYGYTF. Here the CDR3 DNA reads TGTGCCAGCAGCCCTTTGGCCGGGACAAGGGAGGACTATGGCTACACCTTC.

This chain links TRBV9 with TRBJ2-1; 10 bases are shared with TRBD1. V shed 3 bases, J shed 3 bases, and the junction held 6 bases outside the gene matches. CDR1 and CDR2 from the germline V gene are SGDLS and YYNGEE. The CDR3 sequence is 16 residues long. The CDR3 sequence is CASSATGTGDYNEQFF. CDR3 bases: TGTGCCAGCAGCGCAACCGGGACAGGGGACTACAATGAGCAGTTCTTC.

This clone has only one observation. The chain combines TRBV20-1 with TRBJ1-1; no clear D. V was pared by 6 bases and J by 2 bases, with 4 bases between. CDR3 length: 10 amino acids. In germline, CDR1 is DFQATT, CDR2 SNEGSKA (reference sequence). The CDR3 DNA reads as TGCAGTGCAAAAAACACTGAAGCTTTCTTT. Amino acids: CSAKNTEAFF.

V is TRBV29-1 and J is TRBJ2-1, with TRBD1 identical over 10 bases. Per germline, CDR1 SQVTM and CDR2 ANQGSEA. The CDR3 contains 14 residues. J lost 4 bases, V lost 6 bases, and 6 bases had no gene match. This CDR3 is CSVRDRGLYNEQFF. CDR3 bases: TGCAGCGTCCGGGACAGGGGTCTTTACAATGAGCAGTTCTTC.

This chain uses TRBV3-1 (or the pseudogene TRBV3-2) with TRBJ2-7; D remains unclear. This CDR3 has 14 amino acids. The V and J ends lost 4 bases and 4 bases respectively, with 14 bases between them. CDR1 and CDR2 (germline): LGHDT, YNNKEL (reference sequence). CDR3 loop: CASSLPIWVYEQYF. The CDR3 region has the DNA TGTGCCAGCAGCCTCCCAATTTGGGTTTACGAGCAGTACTTC.

This clone was seen a single time. The V and J genes are TRBV7-8 and TRBJ2-7; D remains unclear. This CDR3 spans 13 amino acids. V was shortened by 2 bases and J by 5 bases, with 10 bases between the two germline ends. CDR1 SGHVS and CDR2 FQNEAQ come from the germline V gene. CDR3 bases: TGTGCCAGCAGCTTATTCCGGGCCAACGAGCAGTACTTC. Protein: CASSLFRANEQYF.

This clone turned up a few times. The chain joins TRBV2 to TRBJ1-2, with a possible D match to TRBD1 (5 bases). Germline V gene sequence: CDR1 SNHLY, CDR2 FYNNEI. Trimming stripped 0 bases from V and 3 bases from J, with 11 bases between. The CDR3 spans 15 residues. The CDR3 sequence is CASSEAGEGYYGYTF. CDR3 bases: TGTGCCAGCAGTGAAGCAGGGGAAGGATACTATGGCTACACCTTC.

This clone came up once. The rearrangement joins TRBV30 to TRBJ1-5, with D perhaps TRBD1 (5 bases). CDR1 is GTSNPN and CDR2 is SVGIG in the germline V gene (reference sequence). CDR3 size: 13 residues. Trimming took off 1 base at V and 5 bases at J, with 9 bases between the two ends. Here the CDR3 reads CAWSEGLDQPQHF. CDR3 in DNA: TGTGCCTGGAGTGAGGGACTGGATCAGCCCCAGCATTTT.

This clone appeared a few times. V gene TRBV7-2 combines with J gene TRBJ2-2; no reliable D call. Per the germline V gene, CDR1 is SGHTA and CDR2 is FQGNSA. This CDR3 is built from 13 residues. V dropped 5 bases and J dropped 3 bases, with 7 bases sitting between them. The CDR3 DNA is TGTGCCAGCAGCACCACAGACACCGGGGAGCTGTTTTTT. It translates to CASSTTDTGELFF. The full variable domain, in which reference TRBV7-2 and TRBJ2-2 provide the parts outside the CDR3, is GAGVSQSPSNKVTEKGKDVELRCDPISGHTALYWYRQSLGQGLEFLIYFQGNSAPDKSGLPSDRFSAERTGGSVSTLTIQRTQQEDSAVYLCASSTTDTGELFFGEGSRLTVL.

The V call is TRBV6-2 or TRBV6-3, the J call TRBJ2-3, with D perhaps matching TRBD1 or TRBD2 (5 bases each). The length of the CDR3 is 15 residues. V lost 5 bases to trimming and J lost 6 bases, with 18 bases between them. The germline V gene encodes CDR1 MNHEY and CDR2 SVGEGT. CDR3 loop: CASSPTGTASDTQYF. CDR3 sequence (DNA): TGTGCCAGCAGTCCCACCGGGACGGCCTCGGATACGCAGTATTTT.

The genes are TRBV5-4 and TRBJ2-7; 8 bases map to TRBD2. The CDR3 length is 14 residues. Germline V gives CDR1 SGHNT, CDR2 YYREEE (reference sequence). V lost 3 bases and J lost 7; bases outside the gene matches: 9. The CDR3 DNA reads TGTGCCAGCAGCTCCGGAGGACTAGCCTGGGAGCAGTACTTC. Protein product: CASSSGGLAWEQYF. The full variable domain, in which reference TRBV5-4 and TRBJ2-7 provide the parts outside the CDR3, is ETGVTQSPTHLIKTRGQQVTLRCSSQSGHNTVSWYQQALGQGPQFIFQYYREEENGRGNFPPRFSGLQFPNYSSELNVNALELDDSALYLCASSSGGLAWEQYFGPGTRLTVT.

The chain recombines TRBV4-3 with TRBJ1-4; 10 positions agree with TRBD1. The CDR3 has 15 amino acids. The trim removed 4 bases at V and 6 bases at J, leaving 5 bases unmatched. Per germline, CDR1 LGHNA and CDR2 YSLEER. CDR3 sequence reads: CASSRTGTGDEKLFF. The CDR3 DNA reads as TGCGCCAGCAGCCGGACCGGGACAGGGGATGAAAAACTGTTTTTT.

This sequence joins TRBV9 and TRBJ1-2, with D possibly being TRBD1 (5 bases). The germline V gene encodes CDR1 SGDLS and CDR2 YYNGEE. The CDR3 extends over 14 amino acids. V was cut by 0 bases and J by 3 bases, with 9 bases left in between. CDR3 sequence: CASSVGRGYYGYTF. CDR3 in DNA: TGTGCCAGCAGCGTAGGAAGGGGATACTATGGCTACACCTTC.

The chain employs TRBV7-2 and TRBJ2-1; 10 nucleotides line up with TRBD2. CDR1 is SGHTA, CDR2 FQGNSA, per germline. The CDR3 loop spans 17 amino acids. The V and J ends lost 5 bases and 4 bases, in that order; junction bases with no gene match: 11. The chain's CDR3 is CASSLNPGLASYNEQFF. The CDR3 DNA is TGTGCCAGCAGCCTCAACCCGGGACTAGCGTCATACAATGAGCAGTTCTTC.

The CDR3 DNA reads as TGTGCCAGCAGTTGGGCAGGGGGCACAGATACGCAGTATTTT. Translating gives CASSWAGGTDTQYF. The rearrangement links TRBV27 to TRBJ2-3; tentative D call: TRBD1 (6 bases). The CDR3 runs to 14 residues. Trimming took 4 bases from V and 1 from J, leaving 9 bases between them. CDR1 is MNHEY and CDR2 is SMNVEV in the germline V gene (reference sequence).

V is TRBV2 and J is TRBJ1-2, with TRBD1 identical over 7 bases. This CDR3 has 15 amino acids. Germline V gives CDR1 SNHLY, CDR2 FYNNEI. Trimming cost V 7 bases and J 1 base; bases outside gene matches: 9. CDR3 sequence: CASNRRDSLNYGYTF. CDR3 nucleotides: TGTGCCAGCAATAGAAGGGACAGCCTTAACTATGGCTACACCTTC.

This chain connects TRBV18 to TRBJ1-3; possibly TRBD1 for D (5 bases). Trimming left V 0 bases short and J 4 bases short, with 16 bases between. Germline CDR1 is KGHSH and CDR2 is LQKENI. This CDR3 spans 17 amino acids. The CDR3 is CASSPPGTLVAGNTIYF. The CDR3 bases are TGTGCCAGCTCACCACCCGGGACCCTAGTCGCCGGAAACACCATATATTTT. The full variable domain, completed using reference TRBV18 and TRBJ1-3, is NAGVMQNPRHLVRRRGQEARLRCSPMKGHSHVYWYRQLPEEGLKFMVYLQKENIIDESGMPKERFSAEFPKEGPSILRIQQVVRGDSAAYFCASSPPGTLVAGNTIYFGEGSWLTVV.